Listed below are T cell receptor beta chains from one sample, sequenced in a study of blood T cell repertoires in COVID-19. Only in-frame clones appear in the TCRdb table, and some are missing; sequencing was by immunoSEQ multiplex PCR. The table records roughly 250,000 clones, around 90% of them present only once. Sequences were obtained from PBMCs or T cells enriched from blood (not recorded which). These receptors were taken from a woman in her thirties or forties with acute COVID-19. The CDR3 runs from the conserved cysteine through the conserved F or W. Each record gives: D gene, clone size, J gene, V gene, CDR3 DNA, CDR3 protein. D genes are given only for firm matches. Expanded clones are given a class, and other clones once, few, many or no size at all.

-,-,TRBJ1-6,TRBV23-1,TGCGCCAGCAGTCAAATTGTGAGATCCTATAATTCACCCCTCCACTTT,CASSQIVRSYNSPLHF
-,-,TRBJ1-3,TRBV21-1,TGTGCCAGCAGCAAAGATAGCGCGAACGGGAACTCTGGAAACACCATATATTTT,CASSKDSANGNSGNTIYF
TRBD2,once,TRBJ2-5,TRBV5-5,TGTGCCAGCAGCTTGGGGGCGGGGGAAGAGACCCAGTACTTC,CASSLGAGEETQYF
-,-,TRBJ2-7,TRBV7-9,TGTGCCAGCATCCCCCTGACAAGGACCTACGAGCAGTACTTC,CASIPLTRTYEQYF
TRBD1,-,TRBJ1-2,TRBV19,TGTGCCAGTAGCCGGGACAGAAACTATGGCTACACCTTC,CASSRDRNYGYTF
-,-,TRBJ1-3,TRBV27,TGTGCCAGCAGTGCCATCAATAGTCCGGGGGGCACCATATATTTT,CASSAINSPGGTIYF
-,-,TRBJ2-6,TRBV5-1,TGCGCCAGCAGCTTGAGTGCCAGGGGCTACTCTGGGGCCAACGTCCTGACTTTC,CASSLSARGYSGANVLTF
-,-,TRBJ1-2,TRBV6-2/TRBV6-3,TGTGCCAGCAGTGCACACCGCGGGGACTATGGCTACACCTTC,CASSAHRGDYGYTF
-,-,TRBJ1-1,TRBV6-5,TGTGCCAGCAGGGCCAGGTTGAACACTGAAGCTTTCTTT,CASRARLNTEAFF
TRBD1,once,TRBJ1-4,TRBV5-5,TGTGCCAGCAGCTTCACAGGGGGGAGTGAAAAACTGTTTTTT,CASSFTGGSEKLFF
TRBD1,-,TRBJ1-3,TRBV27,TGTGCCAGCAGTCCCCGGACAGGGCTCTCTGGAAACACCATATATTTT,CASSPRTGLSGNTIYF
-,-,TRBJ2-1,TRBV12-3/TRBV12-4,TGTGCCAGCAGTTTGGCCCGTGAGCAGTTCTTC,CASSLAREQFF
TRBD1,few,TRBJ1-2,TRBV5-5,TGTGCCAGCAGCTTGGCTGGGACAGGGGGGAACTATGGCTACACCTTC,CASSLAGTGGNYGYTF
TRBD1,once,TRBJ2-7,TRBV18,TGTGCCAGCTCACCAAGGGGGACAGGGGGGACCTACGAGCAGTACTTC,CASSPRGTGGTYEQYF
-,-,TRBJ2-3,TRBV20-1,TGCAGTGCCCACCGGGGAGATACGCAGTATTTT,CSAHRGDTQYF
TRBD2,-,TRBJ2-3,TRBV13,TGTGCCAGCAGCCCACCCCTGGGGGGGGTCCGCACAGATACGCAGTATTTT,CASSPPLGGVRTDTQYF
-,-,TRBJ1-5,TRBV10-3,TGTGCCACCGCGACGGGAGGGGGTAATCAGCCCCAGCATTTT,CATATGGGNQPQHF
-,-,TRBJ2-1,TRBV18,TGTGCCAGCTCACCTCCACGAGGCGGGGGCTTTGATGGTGAGCAGTTCTTC,CASSPPRGGGFDGEQFF
TRBD2,-,TRBJ2-1,TRBV24-1,TGTGCCACCAGTGACCATGGACTAGCGGGAGACAATGAGCAGTTCTTC,CATSDHGLAGDNEQFF
-,once,TRBJ1-1,TRBV10-3,TGTGCCATCAGTGAGTCGGTTGGTATAGAGACTGAAGCTTTCTTT,CAISESVGIETEAFF
-,-,TRBJ2-5,TRBV2,TGTGCCAGCAGTGTCGTGGAGGAGACCCAGTACTTC,CASSVVEETQYF